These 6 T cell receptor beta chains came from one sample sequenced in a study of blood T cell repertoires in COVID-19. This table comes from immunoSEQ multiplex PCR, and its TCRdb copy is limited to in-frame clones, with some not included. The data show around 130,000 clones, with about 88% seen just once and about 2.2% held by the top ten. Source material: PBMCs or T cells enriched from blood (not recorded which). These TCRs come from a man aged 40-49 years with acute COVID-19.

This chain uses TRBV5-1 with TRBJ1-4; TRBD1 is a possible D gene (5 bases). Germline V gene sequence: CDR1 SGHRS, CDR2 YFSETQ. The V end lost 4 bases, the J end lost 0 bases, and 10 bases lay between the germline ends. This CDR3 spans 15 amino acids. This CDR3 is CASSAGLSTNEKLFF. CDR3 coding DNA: TGCGCCAGCAGCGCGGGACTCTCAACTAATGAAAAACTGTTTTTT.

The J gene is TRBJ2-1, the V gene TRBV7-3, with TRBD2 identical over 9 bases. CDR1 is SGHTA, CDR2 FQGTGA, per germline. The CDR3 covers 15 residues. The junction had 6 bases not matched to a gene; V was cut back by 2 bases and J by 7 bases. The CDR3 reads CASSLEGTSPNEQFF. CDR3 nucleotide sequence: TGTGCCAGCAGCTTAGAGGGGACTAGCCCAAATGAGCAGTTCTTC.

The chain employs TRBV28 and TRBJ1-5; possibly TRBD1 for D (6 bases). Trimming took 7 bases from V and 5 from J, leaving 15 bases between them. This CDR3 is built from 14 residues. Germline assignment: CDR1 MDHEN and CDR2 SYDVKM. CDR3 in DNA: TGTGCCAGCAATATAGGGGGAGGGGATCAGCCCCAGCATTTT. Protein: CASNIGGGDQPQHF.

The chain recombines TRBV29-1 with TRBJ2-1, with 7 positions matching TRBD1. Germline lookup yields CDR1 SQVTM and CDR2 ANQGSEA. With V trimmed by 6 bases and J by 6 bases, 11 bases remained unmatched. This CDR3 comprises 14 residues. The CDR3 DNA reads TGCAGCGTCCAGGGGGAGAGTAGGGGCAATGAGCAGTTCTTC. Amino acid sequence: CSVQGESRGNEQFF.

Written as DNA, the CDR3 is TGTGCCTGGAGTGTAACCGGGACACCCCACTCTAACTATGGCTACACCTTC. Protein: CAWSVTGTPHSNYGYTF. The chain carries TRBV30 and TRBJ1-2; D is possibly TRBD1 (6 bases). The CDR3 runs 17 residues. The germline V gene encodes CDR1 GTSNPN and CDR2 SVGIG (reference sequence). V was cut by 0 bases and J by 0 bases, with 17 bases left in between.

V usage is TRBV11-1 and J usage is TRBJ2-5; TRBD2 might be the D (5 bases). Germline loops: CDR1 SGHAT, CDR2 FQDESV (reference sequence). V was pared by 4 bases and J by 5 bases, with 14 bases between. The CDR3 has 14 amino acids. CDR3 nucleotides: TGTGCCAGCAGCTCGCGGACTGGTTGGGAGACCCAGTACTTC. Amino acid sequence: CASSSRTGWETQYF.